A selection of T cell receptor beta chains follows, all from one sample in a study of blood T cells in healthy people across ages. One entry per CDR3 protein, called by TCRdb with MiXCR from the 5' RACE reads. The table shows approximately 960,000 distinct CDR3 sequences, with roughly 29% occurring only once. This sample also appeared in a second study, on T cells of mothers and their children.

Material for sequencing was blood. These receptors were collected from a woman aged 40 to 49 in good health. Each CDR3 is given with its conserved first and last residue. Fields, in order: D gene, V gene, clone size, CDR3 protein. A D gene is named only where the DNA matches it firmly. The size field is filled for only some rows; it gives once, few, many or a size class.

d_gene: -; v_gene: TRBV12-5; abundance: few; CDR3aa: CASATAGRGEETQYF
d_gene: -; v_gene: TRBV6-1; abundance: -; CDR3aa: CASRQDRNTEAFF
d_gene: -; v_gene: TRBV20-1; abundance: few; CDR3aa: CSARDTRTSTDTQYF
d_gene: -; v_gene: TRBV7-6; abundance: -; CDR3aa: CASSIGLGGTDTQYF
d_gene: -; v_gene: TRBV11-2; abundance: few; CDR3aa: CASSVSMAKNIQYF
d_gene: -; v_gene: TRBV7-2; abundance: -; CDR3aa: CAGSSRGHNEQFF
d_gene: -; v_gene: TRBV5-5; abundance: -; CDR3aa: CAGIGGLSIRTLYGYTF
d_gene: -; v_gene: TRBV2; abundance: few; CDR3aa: CASGADFSDTQYF
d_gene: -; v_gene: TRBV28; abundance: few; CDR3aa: CASSPLGVHEQYF
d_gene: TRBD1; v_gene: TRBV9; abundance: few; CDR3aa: CASSPTPGLTGDGQFF
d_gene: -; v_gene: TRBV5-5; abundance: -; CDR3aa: CASSLRQDQETQYF
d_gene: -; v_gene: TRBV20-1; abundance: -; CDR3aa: CSARVQELNTGELFF
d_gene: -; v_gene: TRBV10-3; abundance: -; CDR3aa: CATSHGRENEKLFF
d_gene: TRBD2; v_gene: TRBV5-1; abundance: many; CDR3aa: CASSRTSGLYNEQFF
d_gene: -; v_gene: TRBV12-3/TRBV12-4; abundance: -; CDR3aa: CASSFGRVANYGYTF
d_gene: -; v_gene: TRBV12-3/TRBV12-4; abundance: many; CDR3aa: CASSFDGTKNIQYF
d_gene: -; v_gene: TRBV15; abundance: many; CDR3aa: CATSRGKTIEVHEQYF
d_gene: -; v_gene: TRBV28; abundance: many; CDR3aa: CASSGLVGEQYF
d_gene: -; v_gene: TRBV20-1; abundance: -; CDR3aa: CSARNWDTQYF
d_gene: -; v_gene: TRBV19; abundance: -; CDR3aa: CASSIGQGGRDYGYTF
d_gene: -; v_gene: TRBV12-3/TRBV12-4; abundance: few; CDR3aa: CASSLNPARAAGPSSSTDTQYF
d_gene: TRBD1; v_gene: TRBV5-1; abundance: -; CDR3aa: CASSSRQGAEYGYTF
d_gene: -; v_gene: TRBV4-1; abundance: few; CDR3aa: CASSPRALMFNYGYTF
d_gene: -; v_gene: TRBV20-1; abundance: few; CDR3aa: CSARDRAGAGYNEQYF
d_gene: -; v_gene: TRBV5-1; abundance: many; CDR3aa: CASTSGAGRNFYGYTF
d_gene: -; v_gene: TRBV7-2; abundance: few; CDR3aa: CASSRNSKNTEAFF
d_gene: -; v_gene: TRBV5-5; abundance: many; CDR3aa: CASSFSTYDQETQYF
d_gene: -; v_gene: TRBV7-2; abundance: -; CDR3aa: CASSFRERSTDTQYF
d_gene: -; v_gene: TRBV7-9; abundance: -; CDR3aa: CASSLIDDSYGYTF
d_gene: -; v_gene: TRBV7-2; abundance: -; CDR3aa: CASLKGRSYDEQFF
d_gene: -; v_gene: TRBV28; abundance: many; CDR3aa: CATRDTFYEQYF
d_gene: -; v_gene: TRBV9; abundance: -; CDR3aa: CASSESGGVGNEQFF
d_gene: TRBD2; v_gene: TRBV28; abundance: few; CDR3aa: CASSPQSLGGGSTDTQYF
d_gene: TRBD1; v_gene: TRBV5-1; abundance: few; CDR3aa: CASSLVPQGGTDTQYF
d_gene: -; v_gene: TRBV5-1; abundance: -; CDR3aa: CASNPGNTGELFF
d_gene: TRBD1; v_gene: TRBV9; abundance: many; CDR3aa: CASSVGQGGETQYF
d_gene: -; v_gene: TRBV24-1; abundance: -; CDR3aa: CATSDAGAGNQPQHF
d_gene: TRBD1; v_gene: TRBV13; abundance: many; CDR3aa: CASSFTGDGMETQYF
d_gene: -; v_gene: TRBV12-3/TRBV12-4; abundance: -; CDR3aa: CASSPLGSRSDTQYF
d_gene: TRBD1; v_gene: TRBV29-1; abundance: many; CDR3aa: CSVDPRGLHGEETQYF
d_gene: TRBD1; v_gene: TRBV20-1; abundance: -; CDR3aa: CSAATGGEDTQYF
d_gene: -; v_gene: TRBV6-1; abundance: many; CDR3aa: CASSEDINTDTQYF
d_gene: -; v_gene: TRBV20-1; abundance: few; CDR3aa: CSAPNGGNQHF
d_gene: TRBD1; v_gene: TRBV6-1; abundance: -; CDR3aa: CASSERGQRGSGYTF
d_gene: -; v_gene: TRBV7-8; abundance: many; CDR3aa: CASSLSFGVAETQYF
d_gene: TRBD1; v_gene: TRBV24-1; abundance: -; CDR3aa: CATSDIQGLEQYF
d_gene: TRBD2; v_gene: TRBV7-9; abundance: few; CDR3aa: CASRAIMGLAQYF
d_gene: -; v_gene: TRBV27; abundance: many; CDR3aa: CASSLSGTNSPLHF
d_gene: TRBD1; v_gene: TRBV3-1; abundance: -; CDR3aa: CASSQGPTAGGHGYTF
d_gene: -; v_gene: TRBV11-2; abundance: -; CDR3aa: CATRDDWYEQYF
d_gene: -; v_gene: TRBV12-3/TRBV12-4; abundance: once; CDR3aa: CASRGQNCGYTF
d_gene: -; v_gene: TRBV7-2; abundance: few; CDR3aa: CASSLRRGLTNEKLFF
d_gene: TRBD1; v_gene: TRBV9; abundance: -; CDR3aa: CASSVSTGLSSNQPQHF
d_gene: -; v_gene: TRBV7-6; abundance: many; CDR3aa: CASSLVSADISYEQYF
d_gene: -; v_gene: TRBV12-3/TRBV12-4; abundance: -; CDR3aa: CASSFEAGANVLTF
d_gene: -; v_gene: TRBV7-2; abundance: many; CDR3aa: CASSLARMGLVSDTQYF
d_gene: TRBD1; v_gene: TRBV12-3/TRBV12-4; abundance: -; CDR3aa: CASQGATEAFF
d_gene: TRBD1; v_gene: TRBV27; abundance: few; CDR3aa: CASGPPGGKFEQFF